The T cell receptor beta chain under discussion was sequenced for a study of EBV T-cell therapy then PD-1 blockade in nasopharyngeal carcinoma. The sample's treatment: AdE1-LMPpoly-expanded autologous EBV-specific T-cell therapy followed by anti-PD-1 nivolumab. To note about this clone: Its antigen remains unknown.

The assay was immunoSEQ multiplex PCR, and TCRdb's table has in-frame clones only and misses some. The table has some 20,000 clones, approximately 88% seen once. This TCR came from a man aged 35 to 55 with nasopharyngeal carcinoma. Sequenced here: CD8+ T cells from blood, sampled around day 34 from a patient whose treatment included autologous EBV-specific T cells and nivolumab.

CDR3 sequence (DNA): TGTGCCAGCAGCCTAGAGGGTTACCTTGAAGCTTTCTTT. It is translated as CASSLEGYLEAFF. V and J are TRBV7-9 and TRBJ1-1; D unclear. CDR1 SEHNR and CDR2 FQNEAQ come from the germline V gene (reference sequence). The CDR3 runs to 13 residues. V lost 5 bases and J 7 bases, leaving 14 bases between the germline ends.